Listed below are T cell receptor beta chains from one sample, sequenced in a study of blood T cell repertoires in COVID-19. Profiling relied on immunoSEQ multiplex PCR, and the TCRdb table lists in-frame clones only, not all of them. This sample has approximately 450,000 clones, with approximately 90% found just once. The sequencing input was PBMCs or T cells enriched from blood (not recorded which). These TCRs come from a woman between 18 and 30 years old with acute COVID-19. CDR3s include the opening cysteine and the closing phenylalanine or tryptophan. Each record gives: D gene, clone size, J gene, V gene, CDR3 protein, CDR3 DNA. The D gene is left open where the match is weak. Clone size, where shown, is once, few, many, or a class for clones that have expanded.

>TRBD1|.|TRBJ1-3|TRBV11-2
CASSLQGLAGNTIYF
TGTGCCAGCAGCCTACAGGGGTTGGCTGGAAACACCATATATTTT
>TRBD1|.|TRBJ1-2|TRBV7-8
CASTEAGGEYIKNGYTF
TGTGCCAGCACAGAAGCAGGGGGCGAGTATATTAAAAATGGCTACACCTTC
>.|.|TRBJ1-6|TRBV5-1
CASRLQNSPLHF
TGCGCCAGCAGGCTACAGAATTCACCCCTCCACTTT
>.|.|TRBJ1-5|TRBV5-5
CASSRAGEGGQPQHF
TGTGCCAGCAGCCGTGCGGGTGAGGGCGGCCAGCCCCAGCATTTT
>.|.|TRBJ1-1|TRBV29-1
CSVVMNTEAFF
TGCAGCGTTGTAATGAACACTGAAGCTTTCTTT
>TRBD1|few|TRBJ1-3|TRBV6-5
CASSPDRGHGNTIYF
TGTGCCAGCAGCCCAGACAGGGGCCACGGAAACACCATATATTTT
>TRBD2|.|TRBJ2-1|TRBV19
CASSIGLAGGANEQFF
TGTGCCAGTAGTATCGGACTAGCGGGAGGAGCCAATGAGCAGTTCTTC
>.|.|TRBJ2-5|TRBV5-1
CASSLASSQETQYF
TGCGCCAGCAGCTTGGCGAGCTCCCAAGAGACCCAGTACTTC
>.|.|TRBJ2-6|TRBV7-9
CASSSNNPMTGRLAKGLTF
TGTGCCAGCAGCTCCAACAATCCGATGACAGGGCGTCTAGCGAAGGGCCTGACTTTC
>TRBD2|few|TRBJ2-1|TRBV2
CASSSRLAGGHNEQFF
TGTGCCAGCAGTTCACGCTTAGCGGGGGGGCACAATGAGCAGTTCTTC
>.|.|TRBJ2-7|TRBV10-2
CASSSSYEQYF
TGCGCCAGCAGCAGCTCCTACGAGCAGTACTTC
>.|few|TRBJ1-5|TRBV3-1/TRBV3-2
CASSQDLRLQPQHF
TGTGCCAGCAGCCAAGATCTCAGGTTGCAGCCCCAGCATTTT
>.|once|TRBJ2-5|TRBV7-9
CASSFWVRGQETQYF
TGTGCCAGCAGCTTTTGGGTTCGGGGGCAAGAGACCCAGTACTTC
>TRBD2|.|TRBJ2-3|TRBV10-1
CASSLAGIGDTQYF
TGCGCCAGCAGTCTAGCGGGAATTGGGGATACGCAGTATTTT
>TRBD1|.|TRBJ1-5|TRBV29-1
CSEPWDRGGQPQHF
TGCAGCGAGCCCTGGGACAGGGGAGGTCAGCCCCAGCATTTT
>TRBD2|.|TRBJ2-7|TRBV3-1/TRBV3-2
CASSQERGVSYEQYF
TGTGCCAGCAGCCAAGAGCGGGGGGTCTCCTACGAGCAGTACTTC
>TRBD2|few|TRBJ2-7|TRBV5-4
CASSLDAGGSYEQYF
TGTGCCAGCAGCTTGGATGCGGGAGGCAGCTACGAGCAGTACTTC
>.|.|TRBJ1-4|TRBV7-9
CASKGVTNEKLFF
TGTGCCAGCAAGGGAGTAACTAATGAAAAACTGTTTTTT
>TRBD1|.|TRBJ1-4|TRBV6-5
CASSYTKTGGFEKLFF
TGTGCCAGCAGTTACACAAAGACAGGGGGCTTTGAAAAACTGTTTTTT
>.|.|TRBJ2-7|TRBV6-5
CASIVYTGSYEQYF
TGTGCCAGCATCGTCTATACAGGGAGCTACGAGCAGTACTTC
>.|.|TRBJ2-1|TRBV5-6
CASSPQAGGYNEQFF
TGTGCCAGCAGCCCCCAGGCAGGGGGGTACAATGAGCAGTTCTTC
>TRBD2|.|TRBJ2-2|TRBV4-3
CASSHLAGTPGELFF
TGCGCCAGCAGCCACCTAGCGGGAACCCCCGGGGAGCTGTTTTTT
>.|.|TRBJ2-6|TRBV28
CASMTARGANVLTF
TGTGCCAGCATGACAGCTCGGGGGGCCAACGTCCTGACTTTC
>.|.|TRBJ2-2|TRBV5-8
CASRGTTNTGELFF
TGTGCCAGCAGGGGGACAACGAACACCGGGGAGCTGTTTTTT
>.|.|TRBJ2-1|TRBV7-8
CASSLASGDWENEQFF
TGTGCCAGCAGCTTAGCGTCAGGGGATTGGGAAAATGAGCAGTTCTTC
>.|.|TRBJ2-3|TRBV29-1
CSVGRDSFLLGTDTQYF
TGCAGCGTTGGGAGGGACTCTTTTCTCTTAGGAACAGATACGCAGTATTTT
>TRBD1|once|TRBJ1-2|TRBV10-3
CAIRTGGPGYTF
TGTGCCATCAGGACAGGGGGGCCTGGCTACACCTTC
>TRBD2|.|TRBJ2-2|TRBV10-3
CAISEGTSGFTGELFF
TGTGCCATCAGTGAGGGAACTAGCGGCTTCACCGGGGAGCTGTTTTTT
>.|.|TRBJ2-7|TRBV24-1
CATSEPGAYEQYF
TGTGCCACCAGTGAGCCTGGAGCCTACGAGCAGTACTTC
>TRBD1|.|TRBJ2-5|TRBV5-6
CASSQTGVRETQYF
TGTGCCAGCAGCCAGACAGGGGTGAGGGAGACCCAGTACTTC
>.|.|TRBJ1-1|TRBV2
CASSDLADTEAFF
TGTGCCAGCAGTGATTTAGCGGACACTGAAGCTTTCTTT
>.|.|TRBJ2-5|TRBV18
CASSPRAQETQYF
TGTGCCAGCTCACCCCGCGCTCAAGAGACCCAGTACTTC
>TRBD1|.|TRBJ2-3|TRBV3-1/TRBV3-2
CASSLRQQKTGMMDTQYF
TGTGCCAGCAGCCTACGTCAGCAGAAGACAGGGATGATGGATACGCAGTATTTT
>.|.|TRBJ2-7|TRBV11-2
CASSFNSKRDEQYF
TGTGCCAGCAGCTTTAATTCCAAGCGGGACGAGCAGTACTTC
>.|.|TRBJ1-4|TRBV7-7
CASSAGGEDEKLFF
TGTGCTAGCAGCGCGGGAGGGGAAGATGAAAAACTGTTTTTT
>TRBD1|.|TRBJ1-5|TRBV7-2
CASSQWAGTGLQPQHF
TGTGCCAGCAGCCAGTGGGCCGGGACAGGGCTTCAGCCCCAGCATTTT
>.|.|TRBJ1-5|TRBV19
CASSFLGNQPQHF
TGTGCCAGTAGTTTCCTAGGCAATCAGCCCCAGCATTTT
>.|.|TRBJ1-5|TRBV11-2
CASSLVSGSNQPQHF
TGTGCCAGCAGCTTAGTGTCAGGGAGCAATCAGCCCCAGCATTTT
>TRBD1|.|TRBJ1-5|TRBV18
CASSPKDRGFGAQHF
TGTGCCAGCTCACCTAAGGACAGGGGTTTTGGGGCCCAGCATTTT
>.|.|TRBJ2-2|TRBV5-4
CASSSVPGSNTGELFF
TGTGCCAGCAGCTCCGTACCGGGGTCGAACACCGGGGAGCTGTTTTTT
>TRBD2|.|TRBJ2-7|TRBV5-6
CASTLAGTYEQYF
TGTGCCAGCACCTTAGCGGGAACCTACGAGCAGTACTTC
>TRBD2|once|TRBJ2-5|TRBV11-2
CASSSLGTRQETQYF
TGTGCCAGCAGCTCGTTGGGGACTAGGCAAGAGACCCAGTACTTC
>.|.|TRBJ1-4|TRBV18
CASSQGQRPNEKLFF
TGTGCCAGCTCACAAGGACAGCGACCTAATGAAAAACTGTTTTTT
>.|.|TRBJ1-6|TRBV2
CASSDMTGSRGSPLHF
TGTGCCAGCAGTGATATGACTGGTTCTAGGGGTTCACCCCTCCACTTT